This TCR beta chain was found in a study of T cells in Graves' hyperthyroidism and ophthalmopathy (dated by TCRdb to the late 2010s). The study in broad terms: Peripheral blood samples were taken at the time of initial diagnosis, prior to any treatment. TCR V-J signatures able to tell the groups apart were searched for in a discovery cohort of 90 to 100 patients, of whom 40 to 45 had Graves' ophthalmopathy and 55 to 60 had stable Graves' hyperthyroidism. Prospective prediction of ophthalmopathy was tested in an independent validation cohort of some 20 hyperthyroidism patients and 15 to 17 patients who later progressed to ophthalmopathy. The roughly 100 discovery patients were randomly divided into training and test sets at a 7:3 ratio. The study also compared thyroid tissue and blood T-cell repertoires from over 5 Graves' hyperthyroidism patients. After blood sampling, hyperthyroidism patients were treated with methimazole at a starting dose of 30 mg daily, and ophthalmopathy patients were treated with high-dose intravenous methylprednisolone. TCR Vbeta CDR3 sequencing of 130 to 150 peripheral blood samples (roughly 43 ophthalmopathy, roughly 72 hyperthyroidism and approximately 17 progressor patients) is reported in the paper.

About this clonotype itself: Its specific antigen is unknown. A much larger clone lies a single base off, so this may be a read error.

The study at large found these results: In validation, the model predicted progression to ophthalmopathy with just under 71% sensitivity and around 72% specificity, a median of about 6.7 months before onset. No statistical method was used to fix the sample size in advance, and group allocation was not hidden from the investigators. Most expanded thyroid clonotypes (frequency above 0.001) were also detected in blood, suggesting blood repertoires may reflect thyroid immune responses. In cross-validation, a model built on a 13 V-J signature told ophthalmopathy apart from stable hyperthyroidism with 87.88% sensitivity and approximately 81% specificity, and in testing the same model reached 80%/75%.

The TCR beta CDR3 regions were amplified from the RNA transcripts. The TCR CDR3 was subjected to a first round of RT-PCR using the HTBI primer set and the Qiagen OneStep RT-PCR kit. Libraries were constructed in a second round of multiplex PCR, after which size selection and purification were carried out. The libraries were sequenced on an Illumina HiSeq2000 using paired-end 100 bp reads. The authors' analysis ran thus. SOAPnuke was used to process the raw data, removing reads that contained adapters or uncalled bases, had a mean Phred below 15, or lacked an exact match to the constant primer or identifier. COPE v1.2.5 was used to merge high-quality paired reads, and clonotypes were defined as unique nucleotide sequences. MiTCR v1.1 was used to align clonotypes to the IMGT TRBV, TRBD and TRBJ reference segments. The analysis included only V-J combinations with a frequency above 0.0001, which together covered 99% to 99.2% of the repertoires. A TCS score was defined as the ratio between F50 (clonal expansion) and ExV (chaos), using BLOSUM62-based TCRdist between CDR3 peptides within each V-J. Welch's t-statistics and random forest reduced some 510 V-J features to some 14, which were used in a naive Bayes classifier (R e1071). The public reads were run again by TCRdb, first through fastp at Q25 and then through MiXCR, and only productive beta chains were kept. Here each entry gathers all rows of one CDR3 protein and keeps the most common genes and DNA. The V and J calls were not made by the authors but by TCRdb's processing. The sample includes roughly 660,000 distinct CDR3 sequences, with 17% observed a single time. Around 15% of the sample belongs to the ten largest clones.

Stable Graves' hyperthyroidism was defined as no progression to ophthalmopathy during 18 months of follow-up. Hyperthyroidism patients were newly diagnosed, had a disease duration of under 2 months, and were aged 18 to 65 years. Any patient with an uncontrolled infection, another autoimmune disease, pregnancy or lactation was excluded. Diagnoses were established on the basis of clinical symptoms, serum thyroxine and TRAb, thyroid ultrasound, and orbital computed tomography. PBMCs were separated from roughly 10 ml of fresh peripheral blood using Ficoll-Paque density gradient centrifugation. Total RNA was extracted using Trizol reagent, and RNA quality was assessed on an Agilent 2100 Bioanalyzer. Material for sequencing was blood. This receptor was identified in a man over 45 with Graves' hyperthyroidism.

In nucleotide form, the sequence is TGTGCCAGCAGCCCCTTACCGGGACGGGAGAACACTGAAGCTTACTTT. Its translation is CASSPLPGRENTEAYF. The rearranged segments are TRBV3-1 and TRBJ1-1, with TRBD1 tentatively as D gene (5 bases match). Its CDR3 holds 16 amino acids, cysteine through phenylalanine. Of all the DNA, just the CDR3 is kept, 48 bases in frame from base 1. From a lookup of the germline V gene (reference sequence), CDR1 and CDR2 are LGHDT and YNNKEL.